This TCR beta chain was recovered during a study of shared clonotypes between healthy human individuals. Across the whole study: Per donor, CD8 memory used one plate, CD8 naive used two, CD4 memory used three and CD4 naive used three. Study results and limitations: Naive subsets, compared against memory subsets, generally had larger estimated richness values.

For this clone: Its antigen is not identified.

TCRdb's table, derived via immunoSEQ multiplex PCR, lists solely in-frame clones and lacks some. The repertoire holds fewer than 1.4 million clones, 75% to 80% seen once, with 0.5% to 0.65% in the top ten. Per germline, CDR1 PRHDT and CDR2 FYEKMQ (reference sequence). The CDR3 loop spans 14 amino acids. The germline V and J ends were trimmed by 5 bases and 6 bases, with 15 bases remaining between them. Adults of Caucasian background living in Nashville, Tennessee made up all donors. Researchers partitioned CD4+ cells into CD45RA+ naive and CD45RA-negative memory subsets. The clonotype originates from a man between 18 and 35 years old in good health. Some clones in this sample may be carry-over from other donors' samples. The chain is built from TRBV13 and TRBJ2-3; D is possibly TRBD2 (5 bases). The specimen sequenced was memory CD4+ T cells from PBMCs. The subset is: CD45RA-negative fraction. The chain's CDR3 is CASSPNARVDTQYF. CDR3 nucleotide sequence: TGTGCCAGCAGCCCGAACGCGAGGGTGGATACGCAGTATTTT.